Listed here are 19 T cell receptor beta chains from one sample, sequenced in a study of shared T cell receptors in the human thymus. Only in-frame clones appear in the TCRdb table, and some are missing; sequencing was by immunoSEQ multiplex PCR. The table lists some 760,000 clones, 70% to 90% of them singletons. The data also belong to a second study, concerning human thymus T cells.

Sequencing was carried out using thymocytes. These receptor sequences come from a girl in the first two years of life with a congenital heart defect.

This clone has only one observation. The gene calls are TRBV7-3 and TRBJ2-5; TRBD2 matches at 9 bases. CDR1 is SGHTA and CDR2 is FQGTGA in the germline V gene. Trimming cost V 1 base and J 2 bases; bases outside gene matches: 5. The CDR3 is 16 amino acids. The CDR3: CASSLKASGAQETQYF. DNA of the CDR3: TGTGCCAGCAGCTTAAAGGCTAGCGGGGCTCAAGAGACCCAGTACTTC.

The chain links TRBV5-1 to TRBJ2-1; possibly TRBD1 for D (5 bases). Germline V gene sequence: CDR1 SGHRS, CDR2 YFSETQ. The length of the CDR3 is 13 residues. Trimming removed 3 bases at V and 8 bases at J, with 12 bases between. The CDR3 sequence is CASSSRTSDEQFF. CDR3 DNA sequence: TGCGCCAGCAGCTCACGGACATCGGATGAGCAGTTCTTC.

The V and J genes are TRBV10-2 and TRBJ1-2; unclear D gene. V was clipped by 2 bases and J by 4 bases, with 17 bases between them. The V gene's germline CDR1 is WSHSY and CDR2 SAAADI. The CDR3 loop spans 16 amino acids. The CDR3 spells CASSEPARAGRYGYTF. The CDR3 DNA reads TGCGCCAGCAGTGAGCCGGCGAGGGCTGGCCGCTATGGCTACACCTTC.

This chain links TRBV6-5 with TRBJ1-6; D is uncertain. Between the trimmed V and J ends, which lost 6 bases and 10 bases, there was a span of 19 bases. The CDR3 sequence is 15 residues long. CDR1 and CDR2 (germline): MNHEY, SVGAGI. CDR3 DNA: TGTGCCAGCAGGTTTTTACCTCTATCGCAATCACCCCTCCACTTT. Its protein product is CASRFLPLSQSPLHF.

V usage is TRBV7-9 and J usage is TRBJ1-1; 8 nucleotides align to TRBD1. Germline V gene lookup returns CDR1 SEHNR and CDR2 FQNEAQ (reference sequence). The CDR3 runs 16 residues. With V trimmed by 0 bases and J by 4 bases, 7 bases remained unmatched. The chain's CDR3 is CASSLAQGEGGTEAFF. The CDR3 DNA sequence: TGTGCCAGCAGCTTAGCACAGGGGGAGGGGGGCACTGAAGCTTTCTTT. The whole variable domain, filled in from reference TRBV7-9 and TRBJ1-1, reads DTGVSQNPRHKITKRGQNVTFRCDPISEHNRLYWYRQTLGQGPEFLTYFQNEAQLEKSRLLSDRFSAERPKGSFSTLEIQRTEQGDSAMYLCASSLAQGEGGTEAFFGQGTRLTVV.

The chain recombines TRBV4-3 with TRBJ1-4; D is possibly TRBD1 (5 bases). V was cut by 4 bases and J by 8 bases, with 23 bases left in between. Per the germline V gene, CDR1 is LGHNA and CDR2 is YSLEER. This CDR3 spans 17 amino acids. The CDR3 DNA sequence: TGCGCCAGCAGCCCCCTGAAGGGGCGCCTGGTGAGGGAAAAACTGTTTTTT. It is translated as CASSPLKGRLVREKLFF.

The chain carries TRBV5-5 and TRBJ1-1; D is perhaps TRBD1 (6 bases). This CDR3 has 15 amino acids. With 0 bases removed from V and 5 bases from J, the gap between germline ends came to 14 bases. Germline V gives CDR1 SGHKS, CDR2 YYEKEE (reference sequence). CDR3 protein: CASSLEGGPRTEAFF. The DNA of the CDR3 is TGTGCCAGCAGCTTGGAAGGGGGTCCCCGGACTGAAGCTTTCTTT.

The rearrangement uses TRBV5-1 and TRBJ2-1; tentative D call: TRBD1 (6 bases). Germline CDR1 is SGHRS and CDR2 is YFSETQ. This CDR3 spans 16 amino acids. V lost 2 bases and J lost 2, with 14 bases in between. CDR3 in amino acids: CASSFAPDRPYNEQFF. For the CDR3, the DNA is TGCGCCAGCAGCTTCGCCCCGGACAGACCCTACAATGAGCAGTTCTTC.

The genes are TRBV27 and TRBJ2-4, with D tentatively TRBD1 (6 bases). V was clipped by 3 bases and J by 7 bases, with 13 bases between them. Germline CDR1 is MNHEY and CDR2 is SMNVEV (reference sequence). The CDR3 totals 14 residues. CDR3 region: CASSFGGSRNIQYF. CDR3 sequence (DNA): TGTGCCAGCAGTTTTGGGGGCAGTCGTAACATTCAGTACTTC.

The chain combines TRBV30 with TRBJ1-2; 9 bases map to TRBD1. There are 13 residues in the CDR3. Per the germline V gene, CDR1 is GTSNPN and CDR2 is SVGIG (reference sequence). V lost 8 bases, J lost 3 bases, and 7 bases stayed unmatched. This chain's CDR3 is CARGGQGDYGYTF. The DNA of the CDR3 is TGTGCCCGAGGGGGACAGGGTGACTATGGCTACACCTTC.

The chain combines TRBV10-3 with TRBJ1-2; no definite D call. V gave up 11 bases and J gave up 4 bases, with 14 bases separating them. Germline-derived CDR1 and CDR2 are ENHRY and SYGVKD. The CDR3 has 12 amino acids. The CDR3 spells CAFRSPTYGYTF. The CDR3, as DNA: TGTGCCTTTCGAAGCCCTACCTATGGCTACACCTTC.

The gene calls are TRBV10-2 and TRBJ1-2; D is perhaps TRBD1 (5 bases). Germline CDR1 is WSHSY and CDR2 is SAAADI. CDR3 length: 12 amino acids. CDR3 sequence: CTAASGLYGYTF. Here the CDR3 DNA reads TGCACCGCGGCCTCAGGGCTCTATGGCTACACCTTC.

The CDR3 DNA is TGCAGCGTAGGGACACGGAACTATGGCTACACCTTC. It encodes CSVGTRNYGYTF. The chain recombines TRBV29-1 with TRBJ1-2; tentatively, D is TRBD1 (6 bases). This CDR3 is 12 amino acids long. Trimming cost V 6 bases and J 2 bases, with 10 bases left between them. Germline V gene data show CDR1 as SQVTM and CDR2 as ANQGSEA.

The J gene is TRBJ1-2, the V gene TRBV4-1; D perhaps matches TRBD1 (5 bases). V lost 1 base and J lost 6, with 9 bases in between. The V gene's germline CDR1 is MGHRA and CDR2 YSYEKL. This CDR3 contains 13 residues. The CDR3 DNA reads as TGCGCCAGCAGCCAAGGGACATTGGATGGCTACACCTTC. As protein: CASSQGTLDGYTF.

This clone was detected only once. The J gene is TRBJ2-7, the V gene TRBV28, with TRBD2 matching 11 bases. Trimming removed 4 bases from V and 6 bases from J; junction bases left unmatched: 14. Germline loops: CDR1 MDHEN, CDR2 SYDVKM. This CDR3 comprises 17 residues. The CDR3 DNA follows: TGTGCCAGCAGTTCTGGGACTAGCGGACACCCCCCCTCCGAGCAGTACTTC. Amino acids: CASSSGTSGHPPSEQYF.

The genes are TRBV4-1 and TRBJ2-7; the D gene is possibly TRBD2 (6 bases). The V gene's germline CDR1 is MGHRA and CDR2 YSYEKL. The length of the CDR3 is 14 residues. With 6 bases removed from V and 1 base from J, the gap between germline ends came to 13 bases. CDR3 residues: CASRLGEESYEQYF. For the CDR3, the DNA is TGCGCCAGCAGGTTGGGGGAGGAATCCTACGAGCAGTACTTC.

CDR3 loop: CASSSRRDSGANVLTF. CDR3 coding DNA: TGTGCCAGCAGCTCCAGACGGGACTCTGGGGCCAACGTCCTGACTTTC. This rearrangement joins TRBV7-4 to TRBJ2-6, with D possibly being TRBD2 (5 bases). Germline loops: CDR1 SGHVT, CDR2 SQSDAQ. CDR3 length: 16 residues. Trimming pared 4 bases from V and 0 bases from J, leaving 10 bases between.

This chain links TRBV2 with TRBJ2-3, with D possibly being TRBD2 (7 bases). Deletions cut 6 bases from V and 5 bases from J, with 15 bases between. Germline CDR1 reads SNHLY; CDR2 reads FYNNEI. The CDR3 loop spans 14 amino acids. CDR3 DNA: TGTGCCAGCAGACTAGGGGGGGCCGTAGATACGCAGTATTTT. It specifies CASRLGGAVDTQYF.

This clone was seen more than once but under ten times. V usage is TRBV19 and J usage is TRBJ1-3, with D hard to call. V lost 5 bases, J lost 0 bases, and 14 bases lay in between. The CDR3 is 16 residues long. Germline CDR1 and CDR2: LNHDA and SQIVND (reference sequence). The chain's CDR3 is CASSFPPGYSGNTIYF. In DNA form, the CDR3 reads TGTGCCAGTAGTTTTCCCCCGGGTTACTCTGGAAACACCATATATTTT.